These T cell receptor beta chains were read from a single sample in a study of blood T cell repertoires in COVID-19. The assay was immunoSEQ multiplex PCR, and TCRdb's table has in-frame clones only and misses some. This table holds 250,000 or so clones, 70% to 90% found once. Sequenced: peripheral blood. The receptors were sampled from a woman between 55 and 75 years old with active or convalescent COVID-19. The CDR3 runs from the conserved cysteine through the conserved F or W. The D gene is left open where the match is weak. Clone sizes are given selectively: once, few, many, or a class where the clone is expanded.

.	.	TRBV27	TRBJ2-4	TGTGCCAGCAGTTCGGACTACGGACGCGGAGCCAAAAACATTCAGTACTTC	CASSSDYGRGAKNIQYF
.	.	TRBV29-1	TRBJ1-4	TGCAGCGTCTCTAGGGGGGGCACAACTAATGAAAAACTGTTTTTT	CSVSRGGTTNEKLFF
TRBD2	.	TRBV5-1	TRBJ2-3	TGCGCCAGCAGCCCGGGGACTAGCGGGAGGTATAAGAATACGCAGTATTTT	CASSPGTSGRYKNTQYF
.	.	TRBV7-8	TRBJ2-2	TGTGCCAGCAGCTCGGTCAGGGGCTCCGGGGAGCTGTTTTTT	CASSSVRGSGELFF
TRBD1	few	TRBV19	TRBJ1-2	TGTGCCAGTAAAAGGACAGGTACCTATGGCTACACCTTC	CASKRTGTYGYTF
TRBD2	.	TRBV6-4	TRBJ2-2	TGTGCCAGCAGTAGCTTAGCGGGAGGAGACACCGGGGAGCTGTTTTTT	CASSSLAGGDTGELFF
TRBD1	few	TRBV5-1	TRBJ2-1	TGCGCCAGCAGCCCGGGACAGGGGACCTACAATGAGCAGTTCTTC	CASSPGQGTYNEQFF
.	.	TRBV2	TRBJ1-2	TGTGCCAGCAGAGAGACAGGTGGCTACACCTTC	CASRETGGYTF
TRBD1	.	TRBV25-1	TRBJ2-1	TGTGCCAGCAGTTTCGGACAGGGGGAAACGTATGAGCAGTTCTTC	CASSFGQGETYEQFF
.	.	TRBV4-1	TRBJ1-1	TGCGCCAGCAGCCAAGATTACAGGAACACTGAAGCTTTCTTT	CASSQDYRNTEAFF
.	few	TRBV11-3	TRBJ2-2	TGTGCCAGCAGCTTATTGTGGAGCACCGGGGAGCTGTTTTTT	CASSLLWSTGELFF
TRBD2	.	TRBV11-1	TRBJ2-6	TGTGCCAGCCTTCCGCGGGGGGCTGGGGCCAACGTCCTGACTTTC	CASLPRGAGANVLTF
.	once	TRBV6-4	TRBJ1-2	TGTGCCAGCAGTGACGGAGGATATGGCTACACCTTC	CASSDGGYGYTF
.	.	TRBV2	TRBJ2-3	TGTGCCAGCAGTGAAGATTCGCTAGCTTGGGCAGATACGCAGTATTTT	CASSEDSLAWADTQYF